The 22 T cell receptor beta chains listed next were all sequenced from one sample in a study of identical twins. In TCRdb, the 5' RACE reads were re-called with MiXCR into one record per CDR3 protein. Of around 530,000 distinct CDR3 sequences detected, about 15% appear once; the ten largest clones hold 0.44%. Separately, the same data were catalogued under a study of yellow fever vaccine responses in identical twins.

The sample comprised CD4+ T cells sorted from blood. Source of these receptors: a young woman in good health.

The CDR3 spells CASSLYSGSGTEAFF. The DNA for the CDR3 is TGTGCCAGCAGCTTATATTCTGGGTCGGGCACTGAAGCTTTCTTT. V usage is TRBV11-2 and J usage is TRBJ1-1; D remains unclear. The CDR3 spans 15 residues. Germline lookup yields CDR1 SGHAT and CDR2 FQNNGV. Trimming left V 2 bases short and J 4 bases short, with 14 bases between.

This clonotype has a handful of counts. The rearrangement links TRBV5-1 to TRBJ2-2; perhaps TRBD2 as D (5 bases). Trimming pared 5 bases from V and 4 bases from J, leaving 12 bases between. Looked up from germline, CDR1 is SGHRS and CDR2 is YFSETQ. CDR3 size: 14 residues. CDR3 coding DNA: TGCGCCAGCAGTCGTCTAGCAGCCACCGGGGAGCTGTTTTTT. Translated, it gives CASSRLAATGELFF.

This clonotype occurred a few times. The V call is TRBV18, the J call TRBJ2-3, with unresolved D. Trimming shortened V by 0 bases and J by 4 bases, and 17 bases separated the two germline ends. The germline V gene has CDR1 KGHSH and CDR2 LQKENI. The CDR3 sequence is 17 residues long. Here the CDR3 reads CASSPPLKVVSPDTQYF. The CDR3 coding sequence is TGTGCCAGCTCACCACCGTTGAAGGTCGTCTCCCCAGATACGCAGTATTTT. Supplemented by reference TRBV18 and TRBJ2-3, the full variable domain reads NAGVMQNPRHLVRRRGQEARLRCSPMKGHSHVYWYRQLPEEGLKFMVYLQKENIIDESGMPKERFSAEFPKEGPSILRIQQVVRGDSAAYFCASSPPLKVVSPDTQYFGPGTRLTVL.

This clonotype was observed a few times. This chain uses TRBV27 with TRBJ2-1, with 12 bases that match TRBD2. From germline, CDR1 is MNHEY and CDR2 SMNVEV (reference sequence). The CDR3 loop spans 20 amino acids. The junction had 14 bases not matched to a gene; V was cut back by 5 bases and J by 0 bases. The CDR3, as DNA: TGTGCCAGCAGTGCGTCGACTAGCGGGGGCCTTTTTGGCTCCTACAATGAGCAGTTCTTC. Amino acid sequence: CASSASTSGGLFGSYNEQFF.

The V call is TRBV3-1, the J call TRBJ2-2; maybe TRBD2 (5 bases). V lost 1 base and J 1 base, leaving 10 bases between the germline ends. The CDR3 length is 16 residues. Germline V gene sequence: CDR1 LGHDT, CDR2 YNNKEL (reference sequence). The CDR3, as DNA: TGTGCCAGCAGCCAAGGGCCCGGAGGGAACACCGGGGAGCTGTTTTTT. Translation gives CASSQGPGGNTGELFF.

This sequence joins TRBV12-3 or TRBV12-4 and TRBJ2-7, with 11 bases aligning to TRBD2. CDR3 length: 17 amino acids. Unmatched junction bases numbered 12, after V lost 5 bases and J lost 3 bases. The DNA of the CDR3 is TGTGCCAGCAGTCACCTCCTGGCTAGCGGGAGGCACTACGAGCAGTACTTC. As protein: CASSHLLASGRHYEQYF.

The chain joins TRBV10-3 to TRBJ1-2; 7 nucleotides line up with TRBD1. V was clipped by 6 bases and J by 3 bases; unmatched bases: 13. The CDR3 loop spans 16 amino acids. Germline lookup yields CDR1 ENHRY and CDR2 SYGVKD. CDR3 bases: TGTGCCATCAGGCCCACGACAGGGAGAGGGGACTATGGCTACACCTTC. Amino acids: CAIRPTTGRGDYGYTF.

This chain uses TRBV3-1 with TRBJ2-7, with D perhaps matching TRBD2 (6 bases). Deletions cut 4 bases from V and 7 bases from J, with 20 bases between. Per the germline V gene, CDR1 is LGHDT and CDR2 is YNNKEL (reference sequence). The CDR3 has 15 amino acids. Here the CDR3 reads CASSPRLVPGAEQYF. CDR3 bases: TGTGCCAGCAGCCCGAGACTAGTCCCCGGGGCGGAGCAGTACTTC.

The chain carries TRBV20-1 and TRBJ2-2, with 8 bases lining up with TRBD1. The CDR3 sequence is 14 residues long. The germline CDR1 and CDR2 sequences are DFQATT and SNEGSKA (reference sequence). With V trimmed by 5 bases and J by 2 bases, 4 bases remained unmatched. The DNA for the CDR3 is TGCAGTGCTGTAGGGACAGGAAACACCGGGGAGCTGTTTTTT. Protein sequence: CSAVGTGNTGELFF.

The genes are TRBV10-1 and TRBJ2-7, with no clear D. Germline CDR1 and CDR2: WNHNN and SYGVQD (reference sequence). V dropped 0 bases and J dropped 3 bases, with 3 bases sitting between them. The CDR3 contains 12 residues. CDR3: CASSESNYEQYF. The CDR3, as DNA: TGCGCCAGCAGTGAGTCGAACTACGAGCAGTACTTC.

The chain carries TRBV12-3 or TRBV12-4 and TRBJ2-1, with D unresolved. V was shortened by 6 bases and J by 0 bases, with 12 bases between the two germline ends. The CDR3 contains 15 residues. The CDR3 DNA reads as TGTGCCAGCAGCCGGTCCTCGAGCTCCTACAATGAGCAGTTCTTC. This codes for CASSRSSSSYNEQFF.

This clonotype was detected a few times. V gene TRBV14 combines with J gene TRBJ1-1; 12 nucleotides match TRBD1. Germline CDR1 reads SGHDN; CDR2 reads FVKESK. The CDR3 has 16 amino acids. V lost 4 bases to trimming and J lost 5 bases; unmatched junction nucleotides: 8. The DNA for the CDR3 is TGTGCCAGCAGCCCCGGGACAGGGGGCTTCCGGACTGAAGCTTTCTTT. Translation gives CASSPGTGGFRTEAFF.

This clonotype was detected a few times. The V and J genes are TRBV4-1 and TRBJ2-1, with 7 bases aligning to TRBD2. CDR1 MGHRA and CDR2 YSYEKL come from the germline V gene. V shed 0 bases, J shed 9 bases, and the junction held 8 bases outside the gene matches. The CDR3 has 15 amino acids. CDR3 protein: CASSQDRTSLGEQFF. The CDR3 bases are TGCGCCAGCAGCCAAGACCGGACTAGTCTGGGTGAGCAGTTCTTC.

This clonotype has a handful of counts. The rearrangement uses TRBV20-1 and TRBJ2-3; D is possibly TRBD2 (5 bases). Trimming removed 6 bases from V and 7 bases from J, with 11 bases in between. The CDR3 consists of 11 residues. CDR1 and CDR2 (germline): DFQATT, SNEGSKA (reference sequence). The CDR3 sequence is CSAKPGNTQYF. CDR3 coding DNA: TGCAGTGCAAAGCCGGGAAATACGCAGTATTTT.

The chain recombines TRBV5-1 with TRBJ2-5; the match to TRBD1 covers 10 bases. The CDR3 is 17 amino acids. The V gene end was trimmed by 4 bases and the J gene end by 3 bases; junction bases not matched to a gene: 12. Germline V CDR1 and CDR2: SGHRS, YFSETQ. The CDR3 sequence: CASSIHPGTGDEETQYF. For the CDR3, the DNA is TGCGCCAGCAGCATACATCCCGGGACAGGGGATGAAGAGACCCAGTACTTC.

This clonotype occurred a few times. CDR3 nucleotides: TGTGCCAGCAGCACTCAGGGGAGTGGTAATCAGCCCCAGCATTTT. Translated, it gives CASSTQGSGNQPQHF. The gene calls are TRBV12-3 or TRBV12-4 and TRBJ1-5; weak D call: TRBD1 (6 bases). The CDR3 runs to 15 residues. Trimming left V 6 bases short and J 4 bases short, with 16 bases between.

This chain joins TRBV5-5 and TRBJ1-5, with D maybe TRBD1 (6 bases). Germline-derived CDR1 and CDR2 are SGHKS and YYEKEE (reference sequence). The CDR3 sequence is 14 residues long. The germline V and J ends were trimmed by 0 bases and 5 bases, with 9 bases remaining between them. The CDR3: CASSLAGGDQPQHF. The CDR3 DNA is TGTGCCAGCAGCTTGGCCGGGGGCGATCAGCCCCAGCATTTT.

The chain employs TRBV18 and TRBJ2-7; 7 bases align to TRBD2. Germline CDR1 KGHSH, CDR2 LQKENI. V dropped 5 bases and J dropped 5; count of bases not matched to a gene: 6. The length of the CDR3 is 13 residues. The CDR3 here is CASSETSVHEQYF. In DNA, the CDR3 is TGTGCCAGCTCAGAAACTAGCGTGCACGAGCAGTACTTC.

This chain connects TRBV6-1 to TRBJ2-5; tentatively, D is TRBD2 (6 bases). V was trimmed by 8 bases and J by 5 bases, leaving 18 bases between them. This CDR3 contains 14 residues. In germline, CDR1 is MNHNS, CDR2 SASEGT. CDR3 loop: CASSERRVGETQYF. The CDR3 DNA sequence: TGTGCCAGCTCCGAGAGGAGGGTGGGGGAGACCCAGTACTTC.

The chain has TRBV7-3 and TRBJ2-7, with 7 bases fitting TRBD2. The junction had 14 bases not matched to a gene; V was cut back by 2 bases and J by 7 bases. This CDR3 has 16 residues. CDR1 and CDR2 (germline): SGHTA, FQGTGA. CDR3 in amino acids: CASSLRHLGGRNEQYF. The CDR3 DNA reads TGTGCCAGCAGCTTACGCCATTTGGGCGGGAGAAATGAGCAGTACTTC.

The chain has TRBV10-3 and TRBJ2-5; 10 bases are a match to TRBD2. There are 15 residues in the CDR3. Germline V gene data show CDR1 as ENHRY and CDR2 as SYGVKD. V shed 0 bases, J shed 3 bases, and the junction held 1 base outside the gene matches. The CDR3 sequence is CAISESLAGEETQYF. CDR3 sequence (DNA): TGTGCCATCAGTGAGTCTCTAGCGGGGGAAGAGACCCAGTACTTC.

The chain has TRBV7-9 and TRBJ2-5; D is possibly TRBD1 (6 bases). CDR3 length: 13 amino acids. The germline CDR1 and CDR2 sequences are SEHNR and FQNEAQ (reference sequence). Trimming stripped 6 bases from V and 9 bases from J, with 17 bases between. CDR3 sequence: CASRGTIGDAQYF. The DNA for the CDR3 is TGTGCCAGCAGGGGGACAATTGGGGATGCCCAGTACTTC.